This TCR beta chain was documented in a study of cytomegalovirus exposure and HLA in healthy donors. Across the whole study: From donors who were HLA-typed, an early data release held 81 million or so unique TCRs. Overall study findings and caveats: Associated with HLA alleles at 0.05 false discovery rate in a later analysis were about 17,000 TCR beta sequences. The authors later found HLA-associated TCR beta chains more clonally expanded than equally common others.

This PCR relied on a set of 60 Vbeta primers and 13 Jbeta primers. Sequencing used immunoSEQ multiplex PCR; TCRdb keeps in-frame clones, though not all of them. The sample yields some 190,000 clones, over 75% seen once. The CDR3 runs 13 residues. Trimming left V 5 bases short and J 4 bases short, with 11 bases between. The V gene's germline CDR1 is LNHDA and CDR2 SQIVND (reference sequence). Turning to this clone: Its antigen is not identified.

Sample: PBMCs. The chain employs TRBV19 and TRBJ1-2, with TRBD1 as a possible D gene (6 bases). The receptor was derived from a man between 18 and 29 years old in good health and CMV-seronegative. Here the CDR3 reads CASSPGQTYGYTF. The CDR3 nucleotides are TGTGCCAGTAGTCCAGGACAGACCTATGGCTACACCTTC.